This entry lists 9 T cell receptor beta chains sequenced from one sample in a study of T cells in Graves' hyperthyroidism and ophthalmopathy. It was RNA transcripts that yielded the amplified TCR beta CDR3 regions. TCR CDR3 regions were first amplified by RT-PCR with HTBI primers. TCRdb itself ran the multiplex PCR reads through MiXCR, one entry per CDR3 protein. The sample gives about 600,000 distinct CDR3 sequences, 15% to 20% of which show up once; roughly 3% is in the top ten. Material: blood. Receptor source: a woman aged 40 to 49 with Graves' ophthalmopathy.

This chain connects TRBV11-1 to TRBJ2-1; maybe TRBD1 (6 bases). The germline CDR1 and CDR2 sequences are SGHAT and FQDESV (reference sequence). This CDR3 has 12 amino acids. Trimming left V 4 bases short and J 9 bases short, with 10 bases between. CDR3 coding DNA: TGTGCCAGCAGCTCCAACAGGGTTGAGCAGTTCTTC. Translation: CASSSNRVEQFF.

This clonotype was seen only a few times. The V and J genes are TRBV7-8 and TRBJ2-3, with D uncertain. This CDR3 has 18 amino acids. Looked up from germline, CDR1 is SGHVS and CDR2 is FQNEAQ. With 1 base removed from V and 7 bases from J, the gap between germline ends came to 24 bases. Here the CDR3 reads CASSLGPPSGSRSHTQYF. Here the CDR3 DNA reads TGTGCCAGCAGCTTAGGACCACCTTCGGGTAGTCGCTCTCATACGCAGTATTTT.

The rearrangement links TRBV7-9 to TRBJ2-5, with TRBD1 as a possible D gene (6 bases). Germline V gives CDR1 SEHNR, CDR2 FQNEAQ (reference sequence). The CDR3 contains 14 residues. V was trimmed by 5 bases and J by 0 bases, leaving 10 bases between them. The DNA for the CDR3 is TGTGCCAGCAGCCCCTGGGACAACCAAGAGACCCAGTACTTC. Its protein is CASSPWDNQETQYF.

This chain joins TRBV28 and TRBJ1-5; D is uncertain. V was shortened by 3 bases and J by 1 base, with 7 bases between the two germline ends. CDR1 and CDR2 (germline): MDHEN, SYDVKM. The CDR3 consists of 14 residues. In DNA form, the CDR3 reads TGTGCCAGCAGTTTGGTCATCAGCAATCAGCCCCAGCATTTT. Translated, it gives CASSLVISNQPQHF.

The chain carries TRBV19 and TRBJ2-4, with D perhaps matching TRBD2 (7 bases). Trimming removed 7 bases at V and 7 bases at J, with 20 bases between. The V gene's germline CDR1 is LNHDA and CDR2 SQIVND (reference sequence). CDR3 length equals 15 residues. In DNA, the CDR3 is TGTGCCAGTACCCTAGGGGGGGGGCCGGGGAACATTCAGTACTTC. It encodes CASTLGGGPGNIQYF.

The CDR3 is CASQSSYTDTQYF. DNA for the CDR3: TGCGCCAGCCAGTCTTCTTACACAGATACGCAGTATTTT. This rearrangement joins TRBV5-1 to TRBJ2-3; D unresolved. The CDR3 is 13 amino acids. V was cut by 7 bases and J by 2 bases, with 11 bases left in between. Germline V gives CDR1 SGHRS, CDR2 YFSETQ.

At least ten counts were recorded for this clonotype. V usage is TRBV7-2 and J usage is TRBJ1-3, with a weak D call TRBD1 (5 bases). There are 14 residues in the CDR3. CDR1 and CDR2 from the germline V gene are SGHTA and FQGNSA. V dropped 5 bases and J dropped 4 bases, with 12 bases sitting between them. This chain's CDR3 is CASSGDALGNTIYF. Written as DNA, the CDR3 is TGTGCCAGCAGCGGGGACGCACTGGGAAACACCATATATTTT.

This chain uses TRBV29-1 with TRBJ2-5, with 10 nucleotides matching TRBD2. There are 18 residues in the CDR3. Germline values: CDR1 SQVTM, CDR2 ANQGSEA. The ends lost 4 bases at V and 2 bases at J; junction bases unmatched: 16. CDR3: CSVVFGLADGGWQETQYF. CDR3 nucleotide sequence: TGCAGCGTTGTTTTCGGACTAGCGGATGGAGGTTGGCAAGAGACCCAGTACTTC.

The V gene is TRBV30, the J gene TRBJ2-3; the D call may be TRBD1 or TRBD2 (5 bases each). Germline V gene lookup returns CDR1 GTSNPN and CDR2 SVGIG (reference sequence). There are 15 residues in the CDR3. V lost 7 bases, J lost 4 bases, and 21 bases lay in between. In DNA form, the CDR3 reads TGTGCCTCCCTCGGTGGGGGTGGACGATCAGATACGCAGTATTTT. This encodes CASLGGGGRSDTQYF.